A single sample gave rise to the 24 T cell receptor beta chains below, sequenced in a study of blood T cell repertoires in COVID-19. Measured with immunoSEQ multiplex PCR; TCRdb has only the in-frame clones, and not every one. The sample consists of around 280,000 clones, almost 90% of them appearing once. The sample comprised peripheral blood. These receptor sequences come from a young woman with COVID-19, enrolled during active disease.

This chain uses TRBV6-5 with TRBJ2-7; the match to TRBD2 covers 7 bases. The length of the CDR3 is 14 residues. Trimming cost V 7 bases and J 6 bases; bases outside gene matches: 12. Germline loops: CDR1 MNHEY, CDR2 SVGAGI. The CDR3 protein is CASTTGLPSREQYF. The DNA of the CDR3 is TGTGCCAGCACGACGGGACTACCCTCTCGCGAGCAGTACTTC.

The rearrangement links TRBV2 to TRBJ1-3; TRBD1 is a possible D gene (6 bases). Trimming removed 1 base at V and 3 bases at J, with 13 bases between. Germline CDR1 SNHLY, CDR2 FYNNEI. The CDR3 spans 16 residues. DNA for the CDR3: TGTGCCAGCAGTGAAGGGGGGCTAATGCTTGGAAACACCATATATTTT. Amino acids: CASSEGGLMLGNTIYF.

The chain is built from TRBV12-3 or TRBV12-4 and TRBJ1-1, with no clear D. The CDR3 contains 13 residues. V was pared by 3 bases and J by 6 bases, with 11 bases between. The CDR3 DNA reads as TGTGCCAGCAGTTTCGGAGATTTGCCTGAAGCTTTCTTT. Translation: CASSFGDLPEAFF.

The chain recombines TRBV3-1 (or the pseudogene TRBV3-2) with TRBJ2-3, with TRBD2 matching over 8 bases. The CDR3 is 17 residues long. Germline lookup yields CDR1 LGHDT and CDR2 YNNKEL (reference sequence). V dropped 0 bases and J dropped 2; count of bases not matched to a gene: 7. DNA for the CDR3: TGTGCCAGCAGCCAAGATTTGGCGGGAGGAGTCACAGATACGCAGTATTTT. Translation: CASSQDLAGGVTDTQYF.

This chain uses TRBV6-5 with TRBJ1-5; TRBD1 matches at 8 bases. Per the germline V gene, CDR1 is MNHEY and CDR2 is SVGAGI. CDR3 length: 14 amino acids. V shed 6 bases, J shed 2 bases, and the junction held 3 bases outside the gene matches. The CDR3 sequence: CASRPGQGNQPQHF. In DNA, the CDR3 is TGTGCCAGCAGACCGGGACAGGGCAATCAGCCCCAGCATTTT.

As DNA, the CDR3 is TGTGCCAGCAGTGAACTCTGGGACAGAAATTCACCCCTCCACTTT. Protein: CASSELWDRNSPLHF. The genes are TRBV25-1 and TRBJ1-6; TRBD1 matches 7 bases. Trimming took 2 bases from V and 7 from J; bases not matched to a gene: 5. The CDR3 totals 15 residues. Germline V CDR1 and CDR2: MGHDK, SYGVNS.

The chain recombines TRBV3-1 (or the pseudogene TRBV3-2) with TRBJ2-1, with 10 positions matching TRBD2. With 0 bases clipped from V and 9 bases from J, the junction kept 14 bases outside the gene matches. The CDR3 has 18 residues. Germline CDR1 reads LGHDT; CDR2 reads YNNKEL (reference sequence). This CDR3 reads CASSQEGGLAGATSEQFF. CDR3 in DNA: TGTGCCAGCAGCCAAGAAGGGGGGCTAGCGGGAGCAACGAGTGAGCAGTTCTTC.

The rearrangement uses TRBV3-1 (or the pseudogene TRBV3-2) and TRBJ1-4; D is uncertain. This CDR3 is built from 15 residues. Germline CDR1 is LGHDT and CDR2 is YNNKEL (reference sequence). V dropped 6 bases and J dropped 0 bases, with 11 bases sitting between them. The CDR3 region has the DNA TGTGCCAGCAGTCCCCCCCCGGCAACTAATGAAAAACTGTTTTTT. It specifies CASSPPPATNEKLFF.

The chain employs TRBV7-9 and TRBJ2-7; D gene uncertain. V was trimmed by 5 bases and J by 4 bases, leaving 9 bases between them. CDR1 is SEHNR and CDR2 is FQNEAQ in the germline V gene (reference sequence). The length of the CDR3 is 12 residues. CDR3 amino acids: CASSAANYEQYF. CDR3 bases: TGTGCCAGCAGCGCGGCCAATTACGAGCAGTACTTC.

This chain uses TRBV10-2 with TRBJ2-2, with 13 bases that match TRBD2. In germline, CDR1 is WSHSY, CDR2 SAAADI. V lost 4 bases and J lost 8; bases outside the gene matches: 4. The CDR3 extends over 15 amino acids. CDR3 in DNA: TGCGCCAGCAGTGGAGGACTAGCGGGAGAAGGGGAGCTGTTTTTT. Protein: CASSGGLAGEGELFF.

The chain couples TRBV19 to TRBJ1-1; D might be TRBD1 (5 bases). There are 15 residues in the CDR3. Germline assignment: CDR1 LNHDA and CDR2 SQIVND (reference sequence). The germline V and J ends were trimmed by 6 bases and 1 base, with 15 bases remaining between them. Here the CDR3 reads CASRPLRGQNTEAFF. The CDR3, as DNA: TGTGCCAGTAGGCCCCTTAGGGGTCAGAACACTGAAGCTTTCTTT.

The chain couples TRBV7-8 to TRBJ2-7; 11 bases are a match to TRBD2. There are 15 residues in the CDR3. Germline V lookup: CDR1 SGHVS, CDR2 FQNEAQ. The junction had 10 bases not matched to a gene; V was cut back by 5 bases and J by 7 bases. The CDR3 here is CASSPMIAGGWEQYF. CDR3 DNA: TGTGCCAGCAGCCCTATGATAGCGGGAGGGTGGGAGCAGTACTTC.

This chain links TRBV24-1 with TRBJ1-2; 11 bases align to TRBD1. V lost 4 bases and J lost 6; bases outside the gene matches: 6. The CDR3 is 15 amino acids. Germline V lookup: CDR1 KGHDR, CDR2 SFDVKD. CDR3 DNA sequence: TGTGCCACCAGTGAGGGGACAGGGGGTATCGATGGCTACACCTTC. It yields the protein CATSEGTGGIDGYTF.

The chain carries TRBV6-5 and TRBJ1-1; no definite D call. CDR3 length equals 13 residues. V lost 10 bases to trimming and J lost 3 bases, with 15 bases between them. Germline CDR1 and CDR2: MNHEY and SVGAGI. CDR3 sequence: CATRARRDTEAFF. In nucleotides, the CDR3 is TGTGCCACCCGAGCCCGGAGGGACACTGAAGCTTTCTTT.

The chain carries TRBV28 and TRBJ2-7, with D tentatively TRBD2 (6 bases). Trimming shortened V by 6 bases and J by 4 bases, and 13 bases separated the two germline ends. Germline CDR1 reads MDHEN; CDR2 reads SYDVKM. This CDR3 contains 13 residues. The chain's CDR3 is CASRAGSSYEQYF. In nucleotides, the CDR3 is TGTGCCAGCAGGGCCGGGAGCAGTTACGAGCAGTACTTC.

This sequence joins TRBV6-5 and TRBJ1-5; D not resolved. Germline V gene data show CDR1 as MNHEY and CDR2 as SVGAGI. V shed 6 bases and J shed 4 bases, with 7 bases lying between them. The CDR3 extends over 12 amino acids. CDR3: CASREGNQPQHF. The CDR3 DNA reads TGTGCCAGCAGAGAGGGAAATCAGCCCCAGCATTTT.

The rearrangement uses TRBV13 and TRBJ2-3; 10 bases are shared with TRBD2. Germline V gives CDR1 PRHDT, CDR2 FYEKMQ (reference sequence). CDR3 length: 15 residues. V lost 5 bases, J lost 3 bases, and 5 bases stayed unmatched. CDR3 region: CASSDSGRMTDTQYF. The CDR3, as DNA: TGTGCCAGCAGCGATAGCGGGAGGATGACAGATACGCAGTATTTT.

This rearrangement joins TRBV7-6 to TRBJ1-4; TRBD1 aligns across 8 bases. Trimming took 3 bases from V and 2 from J; bases not matched to a gene: 2. Germline loops: CDR1 SGHVS, CDR2 FNYEAQ. CDR3 size: 15 residues. This chain's CDR3 is CASSFRTGTNEKLFF. The CDR3, as DNA: TGTGCCAGCAGCTTCCGGACAGGGACTAATGAAAAACTGTTTTTT.

The chain couples TRBV9 to TRBJ2-5, with D possibly matching TRBD1 (5 bases). The CDR3 extends over 14 amino acids. The germline V and J ends were trimmed by 1 base and 4 bases, with 11 bases remaining between them. The germline V gene encodes CDR1 SGDLS and CDR2 YYNGEE. The CDR3 DNA reads TGTGCCAGCAGCGTAATGGGGCAGGGAGAGACCCAGTACTTC. Encoded protein: CASSVMGQGETQYF.

The rearrangement links TRBV4-3 to TRBJ2-4; possibly TRBD2 for D (5 bases). The CDR3 sequence is 13 residues long. The germline V gene encodes CDR1 LGHNA and CDR2 YSLEER. V lost 2 bases, J lost 4 bases, and 6 bases lay in between. The CDR3 here is CASSQTSKNIQYF. CDR3 bases: TGCGCCAGCAGCCAAACTAGTAAAAACATTCAGTACTTC.

This chain links TRBV4-3 with TRBJ2-1; 10 positions match TRBD2. Germline lookup yields CDR1 LGHNA and CDR2 YSLEER. J lost 3 bases, V lost 1 base, and 0 bases had no gene match. The CDR3 spans 15 residues. The CDR3 DNA reads TGCGCCAGCAGCCAAGCTAGCGGGAGCTACAATGAGCAGTTCTTC. As protein: CASSQASGSYNEQFF.

V is TRBV28 and J is TRBJ1-6; 8 bases agree with TRBD1. CDR1 is MDHEN and CDR2 is SYDVKM in the germline V gene. J lost 8 bases, V lost 5 bases, and 5 bases had no gene match. There are 14 residues in the CDR3. The CDR3: CASSPRTGYSPLHF. The CDR3 DNA reads as TGTGCCAGCAGTCCGAGGACAGGGTATTCACCCCTCCACTTT.

The table lists this clone with a few counts. This chain uses TRBV5-1 with TRBJ2-3; D may be TRBD2 (5 bases). Germline V gene sequence: CDR1 SGHRS, CDR2 YFSETQ. This CDR3 has 15 residues. Trimming stripped 0 bases from V and 3 bases from J, with 11 bases between. Here the CDR3 reads CASSLAGVVTDTQYF. The CDR3 nucleotides are TGCGCCAGCAGCTTGGCCGGGGTAGTGACAGATACGCAGTATTTT.

Comments on this clone: An end of the junction does not agree with germline; a read error may underlie this. This chain uses TRBV19 with TRBJ2-5, with D possibly matching TRBD1 (6 bases). This CDR3 comprises 17 residues. Germline V gene data show CDR1 as LNHDA and CDR2 as SQIVND (reference sequence). The CDR3 DNA reads TGTGTCAGTAGTCCCTTTAGGGGGAACTCCATCAAAGAGACCCAGTACTTC. Translated, it gives CVSSPFRGNSIKETQYF.